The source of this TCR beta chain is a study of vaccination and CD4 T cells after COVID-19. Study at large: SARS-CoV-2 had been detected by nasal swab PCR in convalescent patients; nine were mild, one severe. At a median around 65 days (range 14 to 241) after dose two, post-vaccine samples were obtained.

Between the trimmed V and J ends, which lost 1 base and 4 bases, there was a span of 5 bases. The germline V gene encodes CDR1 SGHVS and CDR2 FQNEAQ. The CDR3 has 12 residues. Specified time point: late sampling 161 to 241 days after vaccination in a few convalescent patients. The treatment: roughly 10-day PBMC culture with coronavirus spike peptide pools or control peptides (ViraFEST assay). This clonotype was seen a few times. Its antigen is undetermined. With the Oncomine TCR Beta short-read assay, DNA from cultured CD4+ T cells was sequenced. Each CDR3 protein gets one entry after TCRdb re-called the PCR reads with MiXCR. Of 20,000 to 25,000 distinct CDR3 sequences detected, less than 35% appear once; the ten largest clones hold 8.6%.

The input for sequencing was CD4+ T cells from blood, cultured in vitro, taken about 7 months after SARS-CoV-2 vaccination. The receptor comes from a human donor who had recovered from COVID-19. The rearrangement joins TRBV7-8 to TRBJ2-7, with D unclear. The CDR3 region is CASSLEAYEQYF. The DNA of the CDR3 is TGTGCCAGCAGCTTAGAAGCATACGAGCAGTACTTC.